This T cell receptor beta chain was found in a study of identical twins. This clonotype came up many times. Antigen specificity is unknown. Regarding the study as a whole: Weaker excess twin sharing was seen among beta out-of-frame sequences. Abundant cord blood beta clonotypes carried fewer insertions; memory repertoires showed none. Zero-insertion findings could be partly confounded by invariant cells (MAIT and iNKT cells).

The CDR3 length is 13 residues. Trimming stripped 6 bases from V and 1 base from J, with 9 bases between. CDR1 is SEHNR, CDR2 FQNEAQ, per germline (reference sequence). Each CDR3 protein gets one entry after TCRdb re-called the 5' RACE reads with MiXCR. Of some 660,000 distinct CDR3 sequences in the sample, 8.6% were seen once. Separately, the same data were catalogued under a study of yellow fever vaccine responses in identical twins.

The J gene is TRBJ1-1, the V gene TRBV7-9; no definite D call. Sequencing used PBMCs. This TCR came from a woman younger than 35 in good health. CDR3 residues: CASSFRENTEAFF. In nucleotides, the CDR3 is TGTGCCAGCAGTTTTAGGGAGAACACTGAAGCTTTCTTT.